The source of this TCR beta chain is a study of OX40 agonist ivuxolimab in advanced cancers. Context from the whole study: Ivuxolimab, which targeted the costimulatory receptor OX40 (CD134), was an agonistic, fully human IgG2 monoclonal antibody. Intravenous ivuxolimab was administered to patients every 2 weeks at six dose levels: 0.01, 0.1, 0.3, 1.5, 3 and 10 mg/kg. Of the roughly 51 patients in dose escalation, approximately 20 had hepatocellular carcinoma, roughly 15 had melanoma, 9 had renal cell carcinoma and 9 had head and neck cancer. In the dose-escalation cohort, 70% to 90% of patients were male, and the mean age was 60 years with a range of roughly 20 to 79. Patients were allowed to have had prior anti-PD-1, anti-PD-L1 or anti-CTLA-4 therapy, and approximately 40% of the dose-escalation patients had been treated with checkpoint inhibitors. Three dose-escalation patients achieved partial responses, one with hepatocellular carcinoma and two with cutaneous melanoma. Peripheral TCRbeta sequencing aimed to test whether ivuxolimab altered TCR sequence diversity and caused clonal T-cell expansion. The paper reports the monotherapy dose-escalation portion (N of about 51 patients) of the phase I ivuxolimab trial. The paper's findings and limits, for the study overall: After ivuxolimab, CD8+ T cells had more expanded clones than CD4+ T cells on average. Which antigens the clonally expanded peripheral T cells were specific for was not determined. Low levels of normalized T-cell clonal expansion were also seen in some patients who did not respond. At doses from 0.1 to 3.0 mg/kg, clonal expansion was seen in both CD4+ and CD8+ blood T cells between baseline and week 6. In partial responders in the 0.1-3.0 mg/kg groups, normalized peripheral clonal expansion was found to be among the lowest, especially among CD8+ T cells.

The trial excluded patients who had a history of autoimmune disease or who were on systemic immunosuppression. Peripheral blood for TCR sequencing was collected from all dose cohorts at baseline, on cycle 4 day 1, and on cycle 7 day 1. Samples were obtained from an open-label, multicenter, first-in-human phase I dose-escalation trial of ivuxolimab. Adults with locally advanced or metastatic melanoma, renal cell carcinoma, hepatocellular carcinoma or head and neck squamous cell carcinoma were enrolled in the trial. Before TCR sequencing, CD4+ T cells and CD8+ T cells were sorted from peripheral blood as separate populations. Genomic DNA was isolated from the sorted cells so that the TCRbeta CDR3 region could be sequenced. The immunoSEQ Assay was used to sequence the TCRbeta CDR3 regions. TCRdb obtained this table from immuneACCESS and retained in-frame rearrangements with V and J assigned. These tables miss some clones; where compared with another copy, unresolved V genes account for less than half of the shortfall, and the remainder is unexplained. Recorded for this sample are under 30,000 clones; about 85% of them occurred a single time. Clones ranked in the top ten supply roughly 15% of the sample.

Points on this clone: It lacks a known antigen. The sample holds no much larger clone one base away, and base qualities are not on file.

The sequence came from an adult with an advanced solid tumor such as melanoma, head and neck, liver or kidney cancer. Sequencing used CD4+ or CD8+ T cells sorted from blood, obtained in a trial of the OX40 agonist ivuxolimab.

The DNA sequence reads TGTGCCAGCAGTGCAGGGGGAACTAGCACAGATACGCAGTATTTT. Translated, this gives CASSAGGTSTDTQYF. The chain is encoded by TRBV6-1 joined to TRBJ2-3, with TRBD1 identical over 7 junction bases. CDR1 and CDR2, per the germline V gene, are MNHNS and SASEGT. V is pruned by 4 bases and J by 0 bases, leaving 4 bases of the junction without a gene match. The CDR3 runs 15 amino acids, cysteine and phenylalanine included. The DNA shown is the 45-base CDR3, in frame from base 1.